Shown below are 25 T cell receptor beta chains from a single sample sequenced in a study of OX40 agonist ivuxolimab in advanced cancers. Data came from immunoSEQ multiplex PCR; TCRdb stores just in-frame clones and leaves some out. The sample holds tens of thousands of clones, 75% to 90% seen once. The input for sequencing was CD4+ or CD8+ T cells sorted from blood, taken in a trial of the OX40 agonist ivuxolimab. These receptors originate from an adult with an advanced solid tumor such as melanoma, head and neck, liver or kidney cancer.

The table lists this clone with a count of one. The chain is built from TRBV11-2 and TRBJ2-2; D gene uncertain. Germline CDR1 SGHAT, CDR2 FQNNGV. V was trimmed by 4 bases and J by 0 bases, leaving 9 bases between them. This CDR3 contains 15 residues. CDR3 coding DNA: TGTGCCAGCAGCTCACGACTGGCGAACACCGGGGAGCTGTTTTTT. Its protein is CASSSRLANTGELFF.

V is TRBV30 and J is TRBJ1-2; TRBD1 is a possible D gene (5 bases). The CDR3 totals 14 residues. V lost 3 bases to trimming and J lost 2 bases, with 13 bases between them. From germline, CDR1 is GTSNPN and CDR2 SVGIG (reference sequence). The CDR3 region is CAWRWGRGNYGYTF. CDR3 coding DNA: TGTGCCTGGAGGTGGGGCCGGGGGAACTATGGCTACACCTTC.

Of note for this clone: Other DNA sequences in this sample translate to the same CDR3. The CDR3 sequence is CASSEENRKNIQYF. The DNA for the CDR3 is TGTGCCAGCAGTGAGGAGAACAGAAAAAACATTCAGTACTTC. The chain links TRBV2 to TRBJ2-4; the D is unclear. The germline gives CDR1 SNHLY, CDR2 FYNNEI. This CDR3 region has 14 residues. Trimming left V 3 bases short and J 4 bases short, with 10 bases between.

This chain joins TRBV28 and TRBJ2-7; D possibly corresponds to TRBD1 (5 bases). V was cut by 6 bases and J by 3 bases, with 18 bases left in between. CDR3 length equals 15 residues. Germline lookup yields CDR1 MDHEN and CDR2 SYDVKM. The CDR3 loop reads CASSFKGLGGYEQYF. CDR3 DNA sequence: TGTGCCAGCAGCTTTAAGGGGTTGGGTGGCTACGAGCAGTACTTC.

This chain joins TRBV2 and TRBJ2-3; either TRBD1 or TRBD2 may fit D (6 bases each). Germline V gene sequence: CDR1 SNHLY, CDR2 FYNNEI. The CDR3 totals 13 residues. The ends were cut back, 10 bases at V and 2 bases at J, with 13 bases in the middle. The CDR3 reads CATPRGPTDTQYF. The CDR3 DNA sequence: TGTGCCACCCCCCGGGGGCCCACAGATACGCAGTATTTT.

The count of this clone is one. V is TRBV11-2 and J is TRBJ1-2; 10 bases fit TRBD1. Trimming at V came to 3 bases and at J to 4 bases, leaving 17 bases not matched to a gene. In germline, CDR1 is SGHAT, CDR2 FQNNGV. CDR3 length: 19 amino acids. The CDR3 coding sequence is TGTGCCAGCAGCTTCCTCGACAGGGGGCAAAGGGGACTAGGCTATGGCTACACCTTC. Translated, it gives CASSFLDRGQRGLGYGYTF.

The V call is TRBV28, the J call TRBJ1-3; D gene unclear. With 4 bases removed from V and 0 bases from J, the gap between germline ends came to 10 bases. This CDR3 has 15 residues. Germline CDR1 reads MDHEN; CDR2 reads SYDVKM. In DNA form, the CDR3 reads TGTGCCAGCAGTTCCGGCAGCCTCTCTGGAAACACCATATATTTT. It is translated as CASSSGSLSGNTIYF.

For the CDR3, the DNA is TGTGCCAGCAGCTTAGACAGCAACACTGAAGCTTTCTTT. Its translation is CASSLDSNTEAFF. This chain joins TRBV5-4 and TRBJ1-1; possible D gene TRBD1, 5 bases. The germline V gene has CDR1 SGHNT and CDR2 YYREEE (reference sequence). The V and J ends lost 2 bases and 2 bases respectively, with 7 bases between them. This CDR3 comprises 13 residues.

This chain joins TRBV15 and TRBJ2-7, with D possibly called TRBD1 or TRBD2 (6 bases each). This CDR3 has 13 residues. Germline CDR1 LNHNV, CDR2 YYDKDF (reference sequence). Between the trimmed V and J ends, which lost 6 bases and 4 bases, there was a span of 13 bases. As DNA, the CDR3 is TGTGCCACCAGGGGGACGGGGGCGTACGAGCAGTACTTC. Protein: CATRGTGAYEQYF.

The gene calls are TRBV12-5 and TRBJ2-3, with 13 bases matching TRBD2. The V segment lost 4 bases and the J segment 2 bases; nucleotides outside the gene matches: 6. This CDR3 contains 17 residues. Germline CDR1 is LGHNT and CDR2 is FRNRAP. The CDR3 is CASGWRLAGGPTDTQYF. CDR3 sequence (DNA): TGTGCTAGTGGTTGGAGACTAGCGGGAGGCCCCACAGATACGCAGTATTTT.

The rearrangement links TRBV5-1 to TRBJ1-2; 9 bases agree with TRBD1. Germline V gives CDR1 SGHRS, CDR2 YFSETQ. Unmatched junction bases numbered 20, after V lost 3 bases and J lost 8 bases. The CDR3 is 18 amino acids. The CDR3 loop reads CASSSSPGQGPTTGGYTF. Here the CDR3 DNA reads TGCGCCAGCAGCTCCTCACCGGGACAGGGCCCCACTACTGGGGGCTACACCTTC.

The genes are TRBV5-4 and TRBJ2-7; unclear D gene. This CDR3 contains 11 residues. V lost 3 bases, J lost 5 bases, and 6 bases lay in between. Germline V gene lookup returns CDR1 SGHNT and CDR2 YYREEE (reference sequence). The CDR3: CASSSTHEQYF. The CDR3 region has the DNA TGTGCCAGCAGCTCAACCCACGAGCAGTACTTC. Filled out from reference TRBV5-4 and TRBJ2-7, the complete variable domain reads ETGVTQSPTHLIKTRGQQVTLRCSSQSGHNTVSWYQQALGQGPQFIFQYYREEENGRGNFPPRFSGLQFPNYSSELNVNALELDDSALYLCASSSTHEQYFGPGTRLTVT.

The V and J genes are TRBV6-5 and TRBJ1-2; D gene ambiguous. Germline V gene lookup returns CDR1 MNHEY and CDR2 SVGAGI. Deletions cut 6 bases from V and 2 bases from J, with 16 bases between. This CDR3 comprises 15 residues. In DNA form, the CDR3 reads TGTGCCAGCAGGGGTTGGGAGCACGGGAACTATGGCTACACCTTC. This translates into CASRGWEHGNYGYTF.

This sequence joins TRBV2 and TRBJ1-2, with TRBD1 matching over 7 bases. Germline V CDR1 and CDR2: SNHLY, FYNNEI. The CDR3 sequence is 13 residues long. The V segment lost 6 bases and the J segment 12 bases; nucleotides outside the gene matches: 13. This chain's CDR3 is CASRPGQAVGDTF. The DNA for the CDR3 is TGTGCCAGCAGGCCTGGACAGGCGGTTGGGGACACCTTC.

This clone was counted only a few times. This sequence joins TRBV25-1 and TRBJ2-7; D unclear. The CDR3 length is 13 residues. Trimming pared 7 bases from V and 2 bases from J, leaving 12 bases between. Per germline, CDR1 MGHDK and CDR2 SYGVNS. For the CDR3, the DNA is TGTGCCAGCACTACAAATGGGGCCTACGAGCAGTACTTC. Amino acids: CASTTNGAYEQYF.

This clone was detected only once. The chain links TRBV5-4 to TRBJ1-4, with D tentatively TRBD1 (5 bases). The V gene's germline CDR1 is SGHNT and CDR2 YYREEE (reference sequence). Between the trimmed V and J ends, which lost 0 bases and 8 bases, there was a span of 17 bases. The CDR3 is 16 residues long. CDR3 sequence (DNA): TGTGCCAGCAGCTTGGCCGGTGGCAGAGGGGCGGAAAAACTGTTTTTT. It yields the protein CASSLAGGRGAEKLFF.

This sequence joins TRBV7-6 and TRBJ1-2; D is uncertain. CDR3 size: 14 residues. The ends were cut back, 10 bases at V and 3 bases at J, with 18 bases in the middle. From germline, CDR1 is SGHVS and CDR2 FNYEAQ. CDR3: CATGPEETYYGYTF. The CDR3 nucleotides are TGTGCCACCGGCCCGGAGGAGACATACTATGGCTACACCTTC.

The rearrangement joins TRBV9 to TRBJ2-4; D unresolved. Germline assignment: CDR1 SGDLS and CDR2 YYNGEE. V shed 0 bases and J shed 4 bases, with 8 bases lying between them. This CDR3 comprises 14 residues. For the CDR3, the DNA is TGTGCCAGCAGCGTAGGGGCAGTGAAAAACATTCAGTACTTC. Its translation: CASSVGAVKNIQYF.

This chain connects TRBV27 to TRBJ2-5, with 8 bases that match TRBD2. The junction had 4 bases not matched to a gene; V was cut back by 6 bases and J by 4 bases. CDR3 length: 13 residues. Germline V gives CDR1 MNHEY, CDR2 SMNVEV (reference sequence). As DNA, the CDR3 is TGTGCCAGCAGAGGACTAGCTGGAGAGACCCAGTACTTC. It yields the protein CASRGLAGETQYF.

This rearrangement joins TRBV9 to TRBJ1-3; possibly TRBD1 for D (5 bases). This CDR3 region has 16 residues. The V end was cut by 2 bases, the J end by 0 bases, with 12 bases between. Germline V CDR1 and CDR2: SGDLS, YYNGEE. In nucleotides, the CDR3 is TGTGCCAGCAGCGTTGGGGCGGGGAGCTCTGGAAACACCATATATTTT. It specifies CASSVGAGSSGNTIYF.

This clone was picked up one time. V and J are TRBV7-2 and TRBJ2-3, with D unclear. This CDR3 spans 14 amino acids. CDR1 and CDR2 from the germline V gene are SGHTA and FQGNSA. Deletions cut 0 bases from V and 4 bases from J, with 8 bases between. The CDR3 is CASSLARLADTQYF. The CDR3 DNA follows: TGTGCCAGCAGCTTAGCGCGTCTAGCAGATACGCAGTATTTT.

The chain recombines TRBV7-2 with TRBJ1-3; no reliable D call. Trimming removed 5 bases at V and 0 bases at J, with 5 bases between. The germline V gene has CDR1 SGHTA and CDR2 FQGNSA. CDR3 length: 13 amino acids. CDR3 in DNA: TGTGCCAGCAGCCCCCACTCTGGAAACACCATATATTTT. Translated, it gives CASSPHSGNTIYF.

The rearrangement links TRBV11-2 to TRBJ2-2, with TRBD2 matching 10 bases. This CDR3 has 17 residues. J gave up 3 bases and V 4 bases, and 8 bases lay outside the gene matches. The germline V gene has CDR1 SGHAT and CDR2 FQNNGV. The CDR3 here is CASSSRLAGGYTGELFF. The CDR3 DNA reads as TGTGCCAGCAGCTCCCGGTTAGCGGGAGGCTACACCGGGGAGCTGTTTTTT.

The chain links TRBV5-1 to TRBJ1-5; TRBD1 aligns across 7 bases. CDR3 length: 14 residues. CDR1 and CDR2 (germline): SGHRS, YFSETQ. Trimming cost V 0 bases and J 6 bases; bases outside gene matches: 3. CDR3 DNA: TGCGCCAGCAGCTTGGGACAGGGCGGTCAGCCCCAGCATTTT. This sequence encodes CASSLGQGGQPQHF.

This clone was detected once. The CDR3 is CASSQDGRPPNEQFF. The CDR3 nucleotides read TGCGCCAGCAGCCAGGACGGACGACCACCCAATGAGCAGTTCTTC. The V call is TRBV5-1, the J call TRBJ2-1, with D uncertain. Germline CDR1 reads SGHRS; CDR2 reads YFSETQ. The CDR3 contains 15 residues. Trimming pared 4 bases from V and 6 bases from J, leaving 17 bases between.